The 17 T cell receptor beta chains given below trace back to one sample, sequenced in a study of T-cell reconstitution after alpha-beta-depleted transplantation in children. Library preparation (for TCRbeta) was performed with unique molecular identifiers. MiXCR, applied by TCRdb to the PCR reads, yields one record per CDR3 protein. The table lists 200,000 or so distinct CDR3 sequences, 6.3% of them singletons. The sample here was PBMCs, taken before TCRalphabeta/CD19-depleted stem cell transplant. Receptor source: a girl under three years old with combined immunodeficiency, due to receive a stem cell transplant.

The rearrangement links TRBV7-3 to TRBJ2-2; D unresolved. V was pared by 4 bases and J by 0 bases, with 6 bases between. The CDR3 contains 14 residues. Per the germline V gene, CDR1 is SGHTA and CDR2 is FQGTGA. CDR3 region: CASSSVPNTGELFF. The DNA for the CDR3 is TGTGCCAGCAGCTCAGTTCCGAACACCGGGGAGCTGTTTTTT.

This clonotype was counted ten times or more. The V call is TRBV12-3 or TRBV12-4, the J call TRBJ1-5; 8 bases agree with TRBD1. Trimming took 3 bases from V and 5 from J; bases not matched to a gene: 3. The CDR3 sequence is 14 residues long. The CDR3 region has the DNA TGTGCCAGCAGTTTTGCAGGGGGCGATCAGCCCCAGCATTTT. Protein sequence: CASSFAGGDQPQHF.

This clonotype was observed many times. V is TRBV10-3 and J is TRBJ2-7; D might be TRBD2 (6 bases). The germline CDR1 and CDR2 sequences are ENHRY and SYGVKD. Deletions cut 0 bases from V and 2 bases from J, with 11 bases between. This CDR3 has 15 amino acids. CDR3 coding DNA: TGTGCCATCAGTGAGTCTGAGCGGGCCGCCTACGAGCAGTACTTC. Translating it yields CAISESERAAYEQYF.

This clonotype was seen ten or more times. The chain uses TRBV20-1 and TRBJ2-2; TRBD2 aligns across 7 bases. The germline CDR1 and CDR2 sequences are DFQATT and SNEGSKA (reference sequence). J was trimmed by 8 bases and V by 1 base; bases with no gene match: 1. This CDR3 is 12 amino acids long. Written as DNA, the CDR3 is TGCAGTGCTAGAGGGACTAGAGGGGAGCTGTTTTTT. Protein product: CSARGTRGELFF.

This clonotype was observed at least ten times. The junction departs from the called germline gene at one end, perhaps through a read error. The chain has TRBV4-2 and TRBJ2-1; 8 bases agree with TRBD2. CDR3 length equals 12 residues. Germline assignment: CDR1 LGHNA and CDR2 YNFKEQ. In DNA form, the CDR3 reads TGTGCCAGCAGCCAAGAGGGGACTAGTCTCAATTTC. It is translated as CASSQEGTSLNF.

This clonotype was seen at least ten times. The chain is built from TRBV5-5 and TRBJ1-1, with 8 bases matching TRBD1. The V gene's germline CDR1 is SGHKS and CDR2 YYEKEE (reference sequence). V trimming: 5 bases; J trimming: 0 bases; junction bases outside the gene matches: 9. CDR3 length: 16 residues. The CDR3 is CASRWGRTGLNTEAFF. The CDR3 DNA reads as TGTGCCAGCAGGTGGGGGCGGACAGGGTTGAACACTGAAGCTTTCTTT.

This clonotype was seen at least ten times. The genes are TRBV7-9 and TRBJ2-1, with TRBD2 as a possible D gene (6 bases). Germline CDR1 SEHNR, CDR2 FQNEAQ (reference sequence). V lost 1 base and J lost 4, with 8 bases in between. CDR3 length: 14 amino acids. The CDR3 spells CASSLGLVYNEQFF. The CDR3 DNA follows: TGTGCCAGCAGCTTAGGACTAGTGTACAATGAGCAGTTCTTC.

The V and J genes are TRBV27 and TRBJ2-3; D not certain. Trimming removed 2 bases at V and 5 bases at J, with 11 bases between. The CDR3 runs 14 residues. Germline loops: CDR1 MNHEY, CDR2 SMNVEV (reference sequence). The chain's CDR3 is CASSLSPMVDTQYF. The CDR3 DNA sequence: TGTGCCAGCAGTTTAAGTCCAATGGTAGATACGCAGTATTTT.

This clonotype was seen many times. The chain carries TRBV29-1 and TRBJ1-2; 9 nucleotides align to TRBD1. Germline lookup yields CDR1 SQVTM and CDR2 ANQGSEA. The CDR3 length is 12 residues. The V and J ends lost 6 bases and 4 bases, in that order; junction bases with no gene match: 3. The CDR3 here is CSVDRGAYGYTF. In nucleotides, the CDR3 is TGCAGCGTGGACAGGGGAGCCTATGGCTACACCTTC.

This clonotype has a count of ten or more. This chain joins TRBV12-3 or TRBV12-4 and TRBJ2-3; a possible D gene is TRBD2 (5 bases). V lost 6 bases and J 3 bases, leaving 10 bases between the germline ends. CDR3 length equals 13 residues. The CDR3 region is CASRAGVTDTQYF. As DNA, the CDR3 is TGTGCCAGCAGGGCGGGTGTAACAGATACGCAGTATTTT.

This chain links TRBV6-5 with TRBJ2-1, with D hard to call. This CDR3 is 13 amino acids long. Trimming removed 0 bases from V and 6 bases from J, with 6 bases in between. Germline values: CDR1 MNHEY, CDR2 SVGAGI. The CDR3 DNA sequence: TGTGCCAGCAGTTACTCGAACGTCAATGAGCAGTTCTTC. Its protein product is CASSYSNVNEQFF.

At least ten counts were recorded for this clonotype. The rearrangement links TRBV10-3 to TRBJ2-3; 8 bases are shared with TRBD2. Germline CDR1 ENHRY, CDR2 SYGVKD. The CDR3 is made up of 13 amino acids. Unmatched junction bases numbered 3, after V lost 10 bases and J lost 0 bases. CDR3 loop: CATSGSSTDTQYF. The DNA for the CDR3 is TGTGCCACTAGCGGGTCCAGCACAGATACGCAGTATTTT.

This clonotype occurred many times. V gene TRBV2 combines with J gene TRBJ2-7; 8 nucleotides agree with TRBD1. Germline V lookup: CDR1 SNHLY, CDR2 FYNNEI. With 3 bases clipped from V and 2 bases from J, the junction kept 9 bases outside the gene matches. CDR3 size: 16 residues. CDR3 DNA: TGTGCCAGCAGTGATTATTCGGGACAGGCCCCCTACGAGCAGTACTTC. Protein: CASSDYSGQAPYEQYF.

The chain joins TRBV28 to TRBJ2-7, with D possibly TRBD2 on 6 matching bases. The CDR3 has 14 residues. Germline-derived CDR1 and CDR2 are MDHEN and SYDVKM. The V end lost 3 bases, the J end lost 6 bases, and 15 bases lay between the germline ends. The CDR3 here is CASSFYGKEGEQYF. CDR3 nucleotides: TGTGCCAGCAGTTTCTACGGCAAGGAGGGCGAGCAGTACTTC.

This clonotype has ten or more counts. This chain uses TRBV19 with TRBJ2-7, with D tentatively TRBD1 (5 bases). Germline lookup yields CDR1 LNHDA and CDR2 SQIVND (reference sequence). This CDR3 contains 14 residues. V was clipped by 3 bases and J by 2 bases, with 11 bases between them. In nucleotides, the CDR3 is TGTGCCAGTAGTATCACTACAGGTACCTACGAGCAGTACTTC. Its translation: CASSITTGTYEQYF.

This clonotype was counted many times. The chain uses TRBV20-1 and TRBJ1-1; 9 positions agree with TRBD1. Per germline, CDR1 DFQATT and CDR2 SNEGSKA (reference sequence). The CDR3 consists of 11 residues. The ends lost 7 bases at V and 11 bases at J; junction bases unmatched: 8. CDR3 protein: CSVGRTGEAFF. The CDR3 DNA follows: TGCAGTGTAGGCCGGACAGGGGAGGCTTTCTTT.

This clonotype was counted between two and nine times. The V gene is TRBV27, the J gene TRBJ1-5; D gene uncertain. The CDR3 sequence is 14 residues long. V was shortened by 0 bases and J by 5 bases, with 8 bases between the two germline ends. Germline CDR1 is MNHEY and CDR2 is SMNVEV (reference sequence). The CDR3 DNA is TGTGCCAGCAGTTTATCCCGGGCGCATCAGCCCCAGCATTTT. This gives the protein CASSLSRAHQPQHF.